The sample holds many counts of the clone carrying this T cell receptor beta chain. The target antigen is unknown. TCRdb re-analysed the RT-PCR reads in MiXCR, keeping a single row per CDR3 protein. The table shows approximately 500,000 distinct CDR3 sequences, with 10% to 15% occurring only once. The entry originates in a study of response to subunit inactivated influenza vaccine. Study-wide results and limits: Authors suggested seasonal influenza vaccinations each recruit few new T cells.

CDR1 SQVTM and CDR2 ANQGSEA come from the germline V gene. V lost 4 bases and J 5 bases, leaving 6 bases between the germline ends. The CDR3 extends over 10 amino acids. The starting material was PBMCs from blood, obtained roughly 46 days after vaccination. The chain carries TRBV29-1 and TRBJ2-7; D perhaps matches TRBD1 (5 bases). This TCR was sampled from a man aged 45 to 65 who received an inactivated influenza vaccine. The CDR3 protein is CSVGTNEQYF. The DNA for the CDR3 is TGCAGCGTTGGGACAAACGAGCAGTACTTC.